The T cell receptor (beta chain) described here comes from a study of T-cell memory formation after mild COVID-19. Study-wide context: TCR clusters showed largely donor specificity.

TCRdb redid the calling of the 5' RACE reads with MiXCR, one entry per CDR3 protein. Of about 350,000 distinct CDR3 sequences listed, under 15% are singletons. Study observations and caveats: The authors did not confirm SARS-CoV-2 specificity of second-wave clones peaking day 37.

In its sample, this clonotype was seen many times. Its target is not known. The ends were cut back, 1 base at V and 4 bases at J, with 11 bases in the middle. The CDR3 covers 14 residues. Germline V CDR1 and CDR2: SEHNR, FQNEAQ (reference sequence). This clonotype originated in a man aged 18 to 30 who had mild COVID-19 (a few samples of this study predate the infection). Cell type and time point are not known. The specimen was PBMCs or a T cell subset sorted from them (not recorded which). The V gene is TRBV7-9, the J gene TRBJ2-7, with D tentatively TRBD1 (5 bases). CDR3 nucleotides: TGTGCCAGCAGCTTAGGCCCAGGGCGTTACGAGCAGTACTTC. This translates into CASSLGPGRYEQYF.